The 21 T cell receptor beta chains listed next were all sequenced from one sample in a study of shared clonotypes between healthy human individuals. CD45RO-negative, CCR7-positively selected cells formed the naive CD8 fraction, excluding terminally differentiated effector memory CD45RA+ cells. Produced via immunoSEQ multiplex PCR; TCRdb's table is partial and in-frame only. Altogether approximately 600,000 clones are present, approximately 96% being singletons, with the ten largest covering approximately 0.11%. The sample consisted of naive CD8+ T cells sorted from blood. All receptors come from a woman aged 30 to 39 in good health.

V is TRBV5-1 and J is TRBJ2-1, with TRBD2 matching 8 bases. The ends lost 0 bases at V and 8 bases at J; junction bases unmatched: 7. This CDR3 region has 15 residues. Looked up from germline, CDR1 is SGHRS and CDR2 is YFSETQ. The chain's CDR3 is CASSLVAGGADEQFF. The CDR3 bases are TGCGCCAGCAGCTTGGTCGCGGGAGGTGCGGATGAGCAGTTCTTC.

The chain has TRBV7-9 and TRBJ2-1; 7 bases agree with TRBD1. This CDR3 spans 15 amino acids. Trimming at V came to 5 bases and at J to 8 bases, leaving 12 bases not matched to a gene. Germline V CDR1 and CDR2: SEHNR, FQNEAQ (reference sequence). The DNA for the CDR3 is TGTGCCAGCAGCCGAATACAGACAGGGACCGATGAGCAGTTCTTC. It encodes CASSRIQTGTDEQFF.

This clone was counted a single time. The chain carries TRBV28 and TRBJ2-4; D is perhaps TRBD1 (5 bases). This CDR3 contains 14 residues. Trimming left V 3 bases short and J 7 bases short, with 13 bases between. The germline CDR1 and CDR2 sequences are MDHEN and SYDVKM. The CDR3 DNA reads TGTGCCAGCAGTTTCACGGCCCCAGGGAACATTCAGTACTTC. It yields the protein CASSFTAPGNIQYF.

This chain links TRBV6-5 with TRBJ2-2, with D maybe TRBD1 (5 bases). CDR1 and CDR2 (germline): MNHEY, SVGAGI. V was cut by 4 bases and J by 6 bases, with 9 bases left in between. CDR3 length: 13 residues. CDR3 DNA: TGTGCCAGCAGTTCGACAGACCCCGGGGAGCTGTTTTTT. This encodes CASSSTDPGELFF.

This chain links TRBV7-9 with TRBJ2-7; tentative D call: TRBD1 (5 bases). CDR3 length equals 12 residues. V lost 5 bases and J 7 bases, leaving 12 bases between the germline ends. Germline V gene sequence: CDR1 SEHNR, CDR2 FQNEAQ (reference sequence). The CDR3 here is CASSQDSLEQYF. Written as DNA, the CDR3 is TGTGCCAGCAGCCAAGACAGCTTGGAGCAGTACTTC.

This chain links TRBV4-2 with TRBJ2-2; D assignment may be TRBD1 or TRBD2 (5 bases each). V lost 3 bases, J lost 0 bases, and 17 bases lay in between. The germline gives CDR1 LGHNA, CDR2 YNFKEQ. This CDR3 is built from 18 residues. CDR3 nucleotides: TGTGCCAGCAGCCACCTAAGAACGGGGCTGGCGAACACCGGGGAGCTGTTTTTT. It yields the protein CASSHLRTGLANTGELFF.

The chain uses TRBV28 and TRBJ2-1, with D maybe TRBD2 (5 bases). V dropped 0 bases and J dropped 3 bases, with 12 bases sitting between them. The CDR3 extends over 16 amino acids. Germline V gene lookup returns CDR1 MDHEN and CDR2 SYDVKM. CDR3 sequence reads: CASSLWFSEGYNEQFF. The DNA for the CDR3 is TGTGCCAGCAGTTTATGGTTTAGCGAGGGCTACAATGAGCAGTTCTTC.

The CDR3 loop is CASTYPGGVPNTEAFF. Here the CDR3 DNA reads TGTGCCAGTACTTACCCCGGGGGGGTGCCGAACACTGAAGCTTTCTTT. V usage is TRBV19 and J usage is TRBJ1-1, with TRBD1 as a possible D gene (5 bases). This CDR3 is 16 amino acids long. Germline CDR1 and CDR2: LNHDA and SQIVND (reference sequence). V shed 7 bases and J shed 1 base, with 19 bases lying between them.

This chain uses TRBV29-1 with TRBJ2-7; 15 bases map to TRBD2. The CDR3 length is 15 residues. J gave up 1 base and V 3 bases, and 1 base lay outside the gene matches. Germline CDR1 reads SQVTM; CDR2 reads ANQGSEA. CDR3 sequence: CSVEGLAGGSYEQYF. The CDR3 DNA follows: TGCAGCGTTGAGGGACTAGCGGGAGGTTCCTACGAGCAGTACTTC.

CDR3 sequence: CASSASGIYGYTF. The CDR3 nucleotides read TGTGCCAGCAGCGCATCAGGCATCTATGGCTACACCTTC. The chain couples TRBV9 to TRBJ1-2; no reliable D call. CDR1 and CDR2 from the germline V gene are SGDLS and YYNGEE. The V and J ends lost 3 bases and 4 bases respectively, with 10 bases between them. CDR3 length equals 13 residues.

The genes are TRBV2 and TRBJ2-5, with TRBD2 as a possible D gene (6 bases). Germline-derived CDR1 and CDR2 are SNHLY and FYNNEI. Trimming pared 6 bases from V and 1 base from J, leaving 12 bases between. The CDR3 has 14 residues. This CDR3 reads CASSLPSAQETQYF. DNA of the CDR3: TGTGCCAGCAGCCTACCTAGCGCCCAAGAGACCCAGTACTTC. Based on the CDR3 plus reference TRBV2 and TRBJ2-5, the full variable domain is EPEVTQTPSHQVTQMGQEVILRCVPISNHLYFYWYRQILGQKVEFLVSFYNNEISEKSEIFDDQFSVERPDGSNFTLKIRSTKLEDSAMYFCASSLPSAQETQYFGPGTRLLVL.

The V and J genes are TRBV28 and TRBJ1-1; TRBD1 might be the D (5 bases). The V gene lost 3 bases and the J gene lost 0 bases, with 14 bases spanning the gap. Germline CDR1 reads MDHEN; CDR2 reads SYDVKM. The CDR3 runs 16 residues. In DNA form, the CDR3 reads TGTGCCAGCAGTTTCCCGAGGGACGGTATGAACACTGAAGCTTTCTTT. This gives the protein CASSFPRDGMNTEAFF.

This chain uses TRBV11-1 with TRBJ2-7; D uncertain. In germline, CDR1 is SGHAT, CDR2 FQDESV (reference sequence). V lost 1 base and J 2 bases, leaving 9 bases between the germline ends. The CDR3 has 14 residues. CDR3 amino acids: CASSLENTAYEQYF. In DNA, the CDR3 is TGTGCCAGCAGCTTAGAGAACACCGCCTACGAGCAGTACTTC.

This clone was seen a single time. The rearrangement links TRBV27 to TRBJ1-1; weak D call: TRBD1 (6 bases). Trimming took 4 bases from V and 7 from J, leaving 16 bases between them. Germline V gene sequence: CDR1 MNHEY, CDR2 SMNVEV (reference sequence). This CDR3 is built from 14 residues. For the CDR3, the DNA is TGTGCCAGCAGTTATAAAACACAGGGCTTTGAAGCTTTCTTT. Its protein product is CASSYKTQGFEAFF.

The chain uses TRBV19 and TRBJ2-1; 8 nucleotides match TRBD2. The CDR3 is 13 amino acids. Germline CDR1 and CDR2: LNHDA and SQIVND (reference sequence). V trimming: 5 bases; J trimming: 5 bases; junction bases outside the gene matches: 2. The CDR3 nucleotides read TGTGCCAGTAGTTGGGGACTAGACAATGAGCAGTTCTTC. It yields the protein CASSWGLDNEQFF.

This sequence joins TRBV28 and TRBJ2-1, with 11 bases identical to TRBD2. J gave up 3 bases and V 5 bases, and 12 bases lay outside the gene matches. Per germline, CDR1 MDHEN and CDR2 SYDVKM. The CDR3 covers 18 residues. CDR3 DNA: TGTGCCAGCAGTCTCCCCCTGTCCACTAGCGGGAGCTACAATGAGCAGTTCTTC. Amino acid sequence: CASSLPLSTSGSYNEQFF.

This rearrangement joins TRBV29-1 to TRBJ2-1, with D possibly being TRBD1 (5 bases). Per germline, CDR1 SQVTM and CDR2 ANQGSEA. CDR3 length equals 14 residues. V lost 1 base, J lost 10 bases, and 17 bases lay in between. The CDR3 DNA follows: TGCAGCGTTGAAGGGGCAGGGTCTTTTACGGAGCAGTTCTTC. This translates into CSVEGAGSFTEQFF.

The chain carries TRBV19 and TRBJ2-1; no definite D call. The CDR3 contains 15 residues. V shed 6 bases and J shed 2 bases, with 14 bases lying between them. In germline, CDR1 is LNHDA, CDR2 SQIVND (reference sequence). This chain's CDR3 is CASRSRSLAYNEQFF. The CDR3 DNA is TGTGCCAGTAGATCGAGGTCATTGGCCTACAATGAGCAGTTCTTC.

This clone was seen just once. The rearrangement links TRBV7-8 to TRBJ2-7, with D hard to call. V was shortened by 3 bases and J by 0 bases, with 15 bases between the two germline ends. CDR1 is SGHVS, CDR2 FQNEAQ, per germline. The CDR3 is made up of 16 amino acids. DNA for the CDR3: TGTGCCAGCAGCTTGGGATTTTTGGCGAGCTCCTACGAGCAGTACTTC. Protein sequence: CASSLGFLASSYEQYF.

This clone has just one count. For the CDR3, the DNA is TGCAGCGTGGGCGAAGGGAGCGGGAGGGCCTTCGATGAGCAGTTCTTC. Amino acids: CSVGEGSGRAFDEQFF. This rearrangement joins TRBV29-1 to TRBJ2-1, with 10 bases that match TRBD2. Unmatched junction bases numbered 16, after V lost 6 bases and J lost 8 bases. The CDR3 runs to 16 residues. CDR1 SQVTM and CDR2 ANQGSEA come from the germline V gene.

The gene calls are TRBV19 and TRBJ2-3, with D perhaps TRBD1 or TRBD2 (5 bases each). From germline, CDR1 is LNHDA and CDR2 SQIVND (reference sequence). V lost 5 bases, J lost 6 bases, and 15 bases lay in between. The CDR3 sequence is 14 residues long. The chain's CDR3 is CASSWGRTGDTQYF. DNA of the CDR3: TGTGCCAGTAGTTGGGGCAGGACTGGGGATACGCAGTATTTT.